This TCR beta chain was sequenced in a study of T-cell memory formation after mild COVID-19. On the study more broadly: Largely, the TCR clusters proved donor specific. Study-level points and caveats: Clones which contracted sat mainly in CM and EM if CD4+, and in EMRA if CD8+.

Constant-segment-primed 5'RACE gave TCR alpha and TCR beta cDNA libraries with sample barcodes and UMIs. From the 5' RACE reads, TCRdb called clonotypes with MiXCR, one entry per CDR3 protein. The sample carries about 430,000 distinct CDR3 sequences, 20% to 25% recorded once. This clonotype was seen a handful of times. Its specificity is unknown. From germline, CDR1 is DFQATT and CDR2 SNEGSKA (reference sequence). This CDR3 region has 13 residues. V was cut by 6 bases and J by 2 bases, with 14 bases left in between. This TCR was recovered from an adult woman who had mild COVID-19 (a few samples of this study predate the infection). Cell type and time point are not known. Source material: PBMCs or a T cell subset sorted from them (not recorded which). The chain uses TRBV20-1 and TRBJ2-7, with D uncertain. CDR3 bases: TGCAGTGCCCAATTCCGGGCGCCCTACGAGCAGTACTTC. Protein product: CSAQFRAPYEQYF.